These 12 T cell receptor beta chains were sequenced from one sample in a study of T cells in localized non-small cell lung cancer. Assay used: immunoSEQ multiplex PCR; TCRdb lists only in-frame clones, some missing. The table includes under 65,000 clones, roughly 90% detected once. This specimen was peripheral blood, taken before any cancer treatment. These TCRs come from a man aged 35-69 years with stage I squamous cell lung carcinoma.

This chain joins TRBV5-4 and TRBJ2-1; TRBD2 matches at 12 bases. The V segment lost 3 bases and the J segment 8 bases; nucleotides outside the gene matches: 9. The CDR3 consists of 16 residues. CDR1 and CDR2 from the germline V gene are SGHNT and YYREEE (reference sequence). This CDR3 reads CASSSLLAGGPDEQFF. The CDR3 DNA is TGTGCCAGCAGCTCCCTGCTAGCGGGAGGGCCGGATGAGCAGTTCTTC.

The chain links TRBV6-6 to TRBJ1-5; 7 bases are a match to TRBD1. V shed 6 bases and J 5 bases; nucleotides not matched to a gene: 7. CDR1 is MNHNY, CDR2 SVGAGI, per germline (reference sequence). The length of the CDR3 is 14 residues. The CDR3 nucleotides are TGTGCCAGCAGCCCACGACAGGGTGATCAGCCCCAGCATTTT. Translation: CASSPRQGDQPQHF.

The V and J genes are TRBV6-1 and TRBJ1-4; weak D call: TRBD1 (6 bases). The CDR3 contains 13 residues. The V end was cut by 6 bases, the J end by 14 bases, with 19 bases between. Germline lookup yields CDR1 MNHNS and CDR2 SASEGT. The CDR3 is CASSRDIRGGLFF. The CDR3 bases are TGTGCCAGCAGCCGGGACATCCGAGGAGGGCTGTTTTTT.

The chain joins TRBV7-2 to TRBJ1-1; 10 nucleotides match TRBD1. Per the germline V gene, CDR1 is SGHTA and CDR2 is FQGNSA. V shed 1 base and J 5 bases; nucleotides not matched to a gene: 7. The CDR3 is made up of 16 amino acids. The CDR3 loop reads CASSLEGQGWGTEAFF. CDR3 nucleotides: TGTGCCAGCAGCTTAGAGGGACAGGGGTGGGGAACTGAAGCTTTCTTT.

The chain links TRBV6-1 to TRBJ2-2; 13 bases match TRBD2. Trimming took 1 base from V and 5 from J; bases not matched to a gene: 13. CDR1 is MNHNS and CDR2 is SASEGT in the germline V gene. The length of the CDR3 is 20 residues. For the CDR3, the DNA is TGTGCCAGCAGTGAAGGGACTAGCGGGAGCAGGGGGGTATGGACCGGGGAGCTGTTTTTT. Translation gives CASSEGTSGSRGVWTGELFF.

In its sample, this clone was seen once. The chain couples TRBV4-2 to TRBJ2-2, with D tentatively TRBD1 or TRBD2 (5 bases each). Germline V CDR1 and CDR2: LGHNA, YNFKEQ. This CDR3 spans 14 amino acids. The germline V and J ends were trimmed by 3 bases and 12 bases, with 17 bases remaining between them. The DNA of the CDR3 is TGTGCCAGCAGCCATGGGACCCGCCCCGGAAAGCTGTTTTTT. This gives the protein CASSHGTRPGKLFF.

This chain connects TRBV15 to TRBJ1-6, with TRBD1 matching over 7 bases. V gave up 6 bases and J gave up 3 bases; unmatched junction bases: 2. Germline V CDR1 and CDR2: LNHNV, YYDKDF (reference sequence). This CDR3 is built from 14 residues. The CDR3 bases are TGTGCCACCAGTGGGACAGACTATAATTCACCCCTCCACTTT. Translating gives CATSGTDYNSPLHF.

The chain links TRBV5-6 to TRBJ2-1; 12 bases align to TRBD2. This CDR3 has 15 residues. In germline, CDR1 is SGHDT, CDR2 YYEEEE. Trimming at V came to 3 bases and at J to 10 bases, leaving 8 bases not matched to a gene. This CDR3 is CASSSLAGGPGEQFF. The CDR3 DNA follows: TGTGCCAGCAGCTCCCTAGCGGGAGGGCCAGGAGAGCAGTTCTTC.

This rearrangement joins TRBV27 to TRBJ1-2; no definite D call. The length of the CDR3 is 15 residues. CDR1 is MNHEY, CDR2 SMNVEV, per germline (reference sequence). Trimming removed 6 bases at V and 5 bases at J, with 19 bases between. The CDR3 loop is CASSPGPVVGYGYTF. The CDR3 DNA reads TGTGCCAGCAGCCCCGGACCGGTCGTTGGTTATGGCTACACCTTC.

The chain joins TRBV4-3 to TRBJ1-5; D ambiguous. In germline, CDR1 is LGHNA, CDR2 YSLEER. CDR3 length: 13 residues. The V end was cut by 0 bases, the J end by 4 bases, with 4 bases between. The CDR3 reads CASSQDGNQPQHF. The CDR3 coding sequence is TGCGCCAGCAGCCAAGATGGTAATCAGCCCCAGCATTTT.

The chain employs TRBV27 and TRBJ1-4; no clear D. CDR3 length equals 15 residues. The V gene lost 6 bases and the J gene lost 0 bases, with 11 bases spanning the gap. Germline V lookup: CDR1 MNHEY, CDR2 SMNVEV (reference sequence). As DNA, the CDR3 is TGTGCCAGCAGCCTCCAGTCTGCAACTAATGAAAAACTGTTTTTT. This codes for CASSLQSATNEKLFF.

The chain has TRBV21-1 and TRBJ2-3. TRBV21-1 is an annotated pseudogene. The CDR3 extends over 16 amino acids. CDR3 region: CASSKERGRVTDTQYF. DNA of the CDR3: TGTGCCAGCAGCAAAGAGAGGGGCAGGGTGACAGATACGCAGTATTTT.